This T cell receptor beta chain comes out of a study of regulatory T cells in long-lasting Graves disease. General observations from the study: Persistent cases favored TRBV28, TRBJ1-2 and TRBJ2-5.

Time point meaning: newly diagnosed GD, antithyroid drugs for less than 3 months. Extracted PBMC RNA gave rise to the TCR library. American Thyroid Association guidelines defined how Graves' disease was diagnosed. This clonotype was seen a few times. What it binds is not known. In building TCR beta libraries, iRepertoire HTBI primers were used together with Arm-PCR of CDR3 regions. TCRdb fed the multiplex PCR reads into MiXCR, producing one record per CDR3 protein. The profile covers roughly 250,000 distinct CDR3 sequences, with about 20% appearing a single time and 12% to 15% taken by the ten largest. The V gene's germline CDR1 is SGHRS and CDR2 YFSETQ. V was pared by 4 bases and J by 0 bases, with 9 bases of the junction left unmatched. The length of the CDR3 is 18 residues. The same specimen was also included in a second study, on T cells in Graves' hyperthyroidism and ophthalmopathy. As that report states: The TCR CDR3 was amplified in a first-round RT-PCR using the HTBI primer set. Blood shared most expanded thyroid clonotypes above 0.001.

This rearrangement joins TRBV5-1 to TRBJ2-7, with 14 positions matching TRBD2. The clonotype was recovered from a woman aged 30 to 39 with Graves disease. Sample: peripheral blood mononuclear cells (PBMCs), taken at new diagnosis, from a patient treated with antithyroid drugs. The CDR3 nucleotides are TGCGCCAGCAGCCGCAGACTAGCGGGAGGGCCGGGCTCCTACGAGCAGTACTTC. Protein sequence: CASSRRLAGGPGSYEQYF.